This paragraph reports one TCR beta chain. Its antigen is as yet unknown. The sample is drawn from a study of early T cells in non-severe SARS-CoV-2 infection. Study-level information: The study sequenced bulk RNA from unsorted whole blood, with chains unpaired. Whole-study findings and limits: There was a bias toward anti-spike CD8 responses in VDJdb matching, which missed private and CD4 specificities.

Unique molecular identifiers (one per individual cDNA molecule) were attached. Each CDR3 protein gets one entry after TCRdb re-called the 5' RACE reads with MiXCR. Counted here are some 90,000 distinct CDR3 sequences, about 15% occurring once; the ten biggest clones make up around 5.8%. This CDR3 is built from 13 residues. The germline gives CDR1 DFQATT, CDR2 SNEGSKA (reference sequence). V shed 5 bases and J shed 8 bases, with 17 bases lying between them. The chain links TRBV20-1 to TRBJ2-3, with D perhaps matching TRBD1 or TRBD2 (6 bases each). This sequence was found in an adult who was a healthcare worker with PCR-confirmed SARS-CoV-2 infection or an uninfected control (not recorded which). Sequencing input: whole blood. The CDR3 sequence is CSALITGAGTQYF. CDR3 DNA sequence: TGCAGTGCTCTCATCACGGGGGCAGGTACGCAGTATTTT.